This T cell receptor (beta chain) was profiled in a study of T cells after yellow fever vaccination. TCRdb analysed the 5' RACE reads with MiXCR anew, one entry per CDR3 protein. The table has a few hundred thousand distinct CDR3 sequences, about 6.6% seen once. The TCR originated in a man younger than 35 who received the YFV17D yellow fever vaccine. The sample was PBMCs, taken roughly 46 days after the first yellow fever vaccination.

CDR3 region: CASSLRTSGGPYEQYF. CDR3 DNA sequence: TGTGCCAGCAGTTTACGTACTAGCGGGGGACCCTACGAGCAGTACTTC. The rearrangement links TRBV27 to TRBJ2-7; 11 positions agree with TRBD2. Germline CDR1 is MNHEY and CDR2 is SMNVEV (reference sequence). V was pared by 2 bases and J by 2 bases, with 5 bases of the junction left unmatched. CDR3 size: 16 residues.